One and the same sample provided the 14 T cell receptor gamma chains below, sequenced in a study of Vδ1+ human thymocytes. These TCRs' antigens remain unknown. Regarding the study as a whole: Thymic TRG and TRD repertoires appeared highly polyclonal, with Gaussian CDR3 length distributions.

The template was reverse-transcribed extracted RNA. The CDR3 regions were amplified by multiplex PCR from V-gene primers to a constant-region primer. With CATT, TCRdb re-called clones from the multiplex PCR reads. The sample lists more than 9,000 gamma-chain clones, about 47% occurring once. Specimen: Vdelta1+ gamma-delta thymocytes from the thymus. Indicated subset: FACS-sorted CD3+ TCRalphabeta- TCRVdelta1+ TCRVdelta2- thymocytes. These receptors were obtained from a boy under three years old who had congenital heart surgery.

Note on this clone: Other DNA variants within this sample encode the same CDR3. The V gene call is TRGV2, and the J gene call is absent. The CDR3 loop spans 13 amino acids. Germline values: CDR1 EGSNGY, CDR2 YDSYNSKV. The CDR3 protein is CATWDGPHYKKLF. CDR3 DNA: TGTGCCACCTGGGACGGGCCCCATTATAAGAAACTCTTC.

The table lists this clone with a count of one. V usage is TRGV5 and J usage is TRGJ1 or TRGJ2. TCRdb records no J gene; here it was assigned by comparing the DNA to germline. After removal of 1 base from V and 6 bases from J, the junction contained 12 bases not matched to a gene. CDR3 length: 15 residues. Per germline, CDR1 VINAFY and CDR2 YDVSNSKD. The CDR3 DNA sequence: TGTGCCACCTGGGACAGACTGGTGAGGAGTTATAAGAAACTCTTT. Its protein product is CATWDRLVRSYKKLF.

The chain joins TRGV3 to TRGJ1 or TRGJ2. The CDR3 contains 17 residues. The germline gives CDR1 VTNTFY, CDR2 YDVSTARD (reference sequence). V dropped 0 bases and J dropped 10; count of bases not matched to a gene: 21. The CDR3 bases are TGTGCCACCTGGGACAGGAACAAAGATTCCTGGGATGTGAAGAAACTCTTT. It is translated as CATWDRNKDSWDVKKLF.

To note about this clone: Mismatch with germline at one junction end may stem from a read error. The gene calls are TRGV4 and TRGJ1 or TRGJ2. Germline CDR1 EGSTGY, CDR2 YDSYTSSV. CDR3 length equals 12 residues. CDR3 amino acids: CATWYGYYKKLF. CDR3 coding DNA: TGTGCCACCTGGTATGGGTATTATAAGAAACTCTTT.

Concerning this clone itself: Other DNA sequences in the same sample also yield this CDR3. The J gene is TRGJ1 or TRGJ2, the V gene TRGV4. The V and J ends lost 0 bases and 8 bases, in that order; junction bases with no gene match: 4. The V gene's germline CDR1 is EGSTGY and CDR2 YDSYTSSV. CDR3 size: 12 residues. The DNA for the CDR3 is TGTGCCACCTGGGATGGGCCTCATAAGAAACTCTTT. Residues: CATWDGPHKKLF.

This clone was counted only a few times. This sequence joins TRGV9 and TRGJ1 or TRGJ2. This CDR3 has 12 amino acids. V trimming: 5 bases; J trimming: 3 bases; junction bases outside the gene matches: 4. The germline gives CDR1 GITISATS, CDR2 ISYDGTV (reference sequence). The CDR3 DNA reads TGTGCCTTGTGGGTCTCTTATTATAAGAAACTCTTT. This translates into CALWVSYYKKLF.

The genes are TRGV8 and TRGJ1 or TRGJ2. Because TCRdb records no J gene, it was assigned here through a match of the DNA to germline. There are 14 residues in the CDR3. Unmatched junction bases numbered 10, after V lost 5 bases and J lost 3 bases. CDR1 is VENAVY, CDR2 YDSYNSRV, per germline. The CDR3 DNA is TGTGCCACCTGGGCGACGCAATCTTATTATAAGAAACTCTTT. Translating it yields CATWATQSYYKKLF.

This clone was counted between two and nine times. The V call is TRGV9, the J call TRGJ1 or TRGJ2. This CDR3 has 10 residues. V shed 12 bases and J 9 bases; nucleotides not matched to a gene: 11. Germline-derived CDR1 and CDR2 are GITISATS and ISYDGTV (reference sequence). The DNA of the CDR3 is TGTGCCCTACCGGGGGGTAAGAAACTCTTT. This sequence encodes CALPGGKKLF.

The genes are TRGV5 and TRGJ1 or TRGJ2. TCRdb leaves out the J gene; it was filled in here by matching the DNA to germline. J was trimmed by 2 bases and V by 3 bases; bases with no gene match: 13. Germline lookup yields CDR1 VINAFY and CDR2 YDVSNSKD. The CDR3 spans 16 residues. CDR3 bases: TGTGCCACCTGGGACTCCTCCCGGCGGGATTATTATAAGAAACTCTTT. Protein: CATWDSSRRDYYKKLF.

This sequence joins TRGV9 and TRGJ1 or TRGJ2. TCRdb does not report a J gene; here it was assigned by matching the DNA to germline references. Per the germline V gene, CDR1 is GITISATS and CDR2 is ISYDGTV (reference sequence). The V gene end was trimmed by 2 bases and the J gene end by 7 bases; junction bases not matched to a gene: 5. The CDR3 covers 12 residues. This CDR3 is CALWEAGYKKLF. CDR3 coding DNA: TGTGCCTTGTGGGAGGCTGGGTATAAGAAACTCTTT.

A remark on this clone: Other DNA sequences in the same sample also yield this CDR3. The rearrangement uses TRGV9 and TRGJ1 or TRGJ2. CDR3 length: 14 residues. Germline lookup yields CDR1 GITISATS and CDR2 ISYDGTV (reference sequence). J lost 0 bases, V lost 2 bases, and 4 bases had no gene match. CDR3 DNA: TGTGCCTTGTGGGAGGGCCCGAATTATTATAAGAAACTCTTT. Encoded protein: CALWEGPNYYKKLF.

Turning to this clone: A junction end diverges from the germline sequence, so it may reflect a read error. V is TRGV9 and J is TRGJ1 or TRGJ2. The CDR3 length is 12 residues. Germline V gene lookup returns CDR1 GITISATS and CDR2 ISYDGTV (reference sequence). The CDR3 DNA follows: TGTGCCTTGTTGGAGGTGGATTATAAGAAACTCTTT. Its translation: CALLEVDYKKLF.

The V call is TRGV4, the J call TRGJP1. TCRdb offers no J gene call, so here the DNA was matched to germline to obtain one. Looked up from germline, CDR1 is EGSTGY and CDR2 is YDSYTSSV. This CDR3 is built from 14 residues. The junction had 2 bases not matched to a gene; V was cut back by 1 base and J by 3 bases. CDR3: CATWDGSTGWFKIF. CDR3 nucleotide sequence: TGTGCCACCTGGGATGGATCCACTGGTTGGTTCAAGATATTT.

In the case of this clone: The sample has other DNA sequences that encode this CDR3 too. V gene TRGV4 combines with J gene TRGJ1 or TRGJ2. TCRdb supplies no J gene; here it was assigned by aligning the nucleotide sequence to germline. Germline V gene data show CDR1 as EGSTGY and CDR2 as YDSYTSSV. This CDR3 has 13 residues. With 1 base clipped from V and 7 bases from J, the junction kept 7 bases outside the gene matches. The DNA for the CDR3 is TGTGCCACCTGGGATGGACCGAGGTATAAGAAACTCTTT. This translates into CATWDGPRYKKLF.